Only a few counts were recorded for the clone carrying this T cell receptor (beta chain). Its antigen is not known. The method was immunoSEQ multiplex PCR; TCRdb's version includes in-frame clones alone and lacks a portion of them. The sample contains about 130,000 clones, 79% of which appear only once. These data belong to a study of cytotoxic CD8 clonotypes in ibrutinib-treated CLL. The CDR3 runs 13 residues. The germline V and J ends were trimmed by 7 bases and 2 bases, with 10 bases remaining between them. Germline values: CDR1 LNHDA, CDR2 SQIVND (reference sequence). Study-level results: Clonality, elevated at ibrutinib response, dropped back toward baseline at progression.

The chain links TRBV19 to TRBJ2-3; D is perhaps TRBD1 (6 bases). The TCR comes from a human donor with chronic lymphocytic leukemia. This specimen was PBMCs, taken after 12 months of ibrutinib treatment. CDR3 in amino acids: CASTRDNTDTQYF. Here the CDR3 DNA reads TGTGCCAGTACGAGGGACAACACAGATACGCAGTATTTT.